These 27 T cell receptor beta chains share one sample of origin, sequenced in a study of brain T cells in children with intractable seizures. Libraries were prepared by immunoSEQ multiplex PCR; TCRdb keeps only in-frame clonotypes and omits some of them. The repertoire includes hundreds of thousands of clones, over 85% of them detected once, and 5% to 7% sits in the top ten. Time point in this sample: blood from clinic visit 5 months post-surgery; TSC patient then seizure free. The sample here was peripheral blood, taken approximately 5 months after surgery. These receptors were taken from a boy under two years old with tuberous sclerosis and intractable seizures.

This rearrangement joins TRBV30 to TRBJ1-1, with TRBD1 matching 7 bases. Per germline, CDR1 GTSNPN and CDR2 SVGIG (reference sequence). The CDR3 has 12 residues. Trimming removed 0 bases from V and 10 bases from J; junction bases left unmatched: 5. This CDR3 reads CAWSVGQGVAFF. The CDR3 coding sequence is TGTGCCTGGAGTGTAGGGCAGGGGGTAGCTTTCTTT.

The chain carries TRBV11-3 and TRBJ2-3; D is perhaps TRBD1 (6 bases). This CDR3 is built from 14 residues. Germline V gene lookup returns CDR1 SGHNT and CDR2 YENEEA. The V and J ends lost 3 bases and 4 bases respectively, with 11 bases between them. The CDR3 region is CASSFQQGADTQYF. CDR3 bases: TGTGCCAGCAGCTTCCAACAGGGTGCAGATACGCAGTATTTT.

The chain links TRBV11-3 to TRBJ2-1; TRBD2 aligns across 8 bases. In germline, CDR1 is SGHNT, CDR2 YENEEA. The CDR3 loop spans 17 amino acids. The J segment lost 6 bases and the V segment lost 4 bases, leaving 14 bases of the junction unmatched. CDR3 DNA sequence: TGTGCCAGCAGCTCAGAGGGGGTGCGGGGGGCAGGCAATGAGCAGTTCTTC. Translating gives CASSSEGVRGAGNEQFF.

In this sample, this clone turned up once. This chain joins TRBV9 and TRBJ1-6, with 7 bases matching TRBD1. The V and J ends lost 3 bases and 4 bases, in that order; junction bases with no gene match: 7. In germline, CDR1 is SGDLS, CDR2 YYNGEE. The CDR3 totals 16 residues. The CDR3 region has the DNA TGTGCCAGCAGCGCGGATAGGGACAGTTATAATTCACCCCTCCACTTT. It translates to CASSADRDSYNSPLHF.

The chain recombines TRBV11-2 with TRBJ2-2; no reliable D call. The CDR3 covers 12 residues. Germline CDR1 is SGHAT and CDR2 is FQNNGV. With 4 bases removed from V and 6 bases from J, the gap between germline ends came to 6 bases. The CDR3: CASSSGAGELFF. The DNA of the CDR3 is TGTGCCAGCAGCTCTGGAGCCGGGGAGCTGTTTTTT.

The CDR3 sequence is CAISESIGGRGYTF. The CDR3 coding sequence is TGTGCCATCAGTGAGTCGATAGGGGGCAGGGGCTACACCTTC. V and J are TRBV10-3 and TRBJ1-2; 7 bases map to TRBD1. Trimming took 0 bases from V and 8 from J; bases not matched to a gene: 6. CDR3 length: 14 residues. Germline lookup yields CDR1 ENHRY and CDR2 SYGVKD.

On this clone itself: Without the conserved terminal phenylalanine or tryptophan, this CDR3 likely stems from a read error. The DNA is omitted, as the CDR3 cannot be located on it reliably, and the CDR3 follows TCRdb's listing. The chain couples TRBV28 to TRBJ2-7; the listed D gene, TRBD1, was not tested against the DNA. Looked up from germline, CDR1 is MDHEN and CDR2 is SYDVKM. Both ends counted, the CDR3 spans 13 residues. The CDR3 region is CASSPGTGVALWG.

V and J are TRBV6-5 and TRBJ2-2, with unresolved D. V shed 2 bases and J shed 1 base, with 5 bases lying between them. This CDR3 comprises 14 residues. Germline values: CDR1 MNHEY, CDR2 SVGAGI. The chain's CDR3 is CASSYTQNTGELFF. The CDR3 nucleotides read TGTGCCAGCAGTTACACGCAGAACACCGGGGAGCTGTTTTTT.

This clone appeared a single time. The chain employs TRBV7-2 and TRBJ1-6, with 12 positions matching TRBD1. CDR3 length equals 16 residues. CDR1 and CDR2 from the germline V gene are SGHTA and FQGNSA. The V and J ends lost 7 bases and 7 bases, in that order; junction bases with no gene match: 8. CDR3 DNA: TGTGCCAGCAAAAGGGGACAGGGGGCTGGAAATTCACCCCTCCACTTT. This translates into CASKRGQGAGNSPLHF.

The J gene is TRBJ1-2, the V gene TRBV9; possible D gene TRBD1, 5 bases. The germline CDR1 and CDR2 sequences are SGDLS and YYNGEE. The CDR3 has 14 amino acids. V gave up 2 bases and J gave up 8 bases, with 16 bases separating them. CDR3 nucleotides: TGTGCCAGCAGCGTGGGGCCAGGGTCTGGCGGCTACACCTTC. This sequence encodes CASSVGPGSGGYTF. The whole variable domain, remainder taken from reference TRBV9 and TRBJ1-2, is DSGVTQTPKHLITATGQRVTLRCSPRSGDLSVYWYQQSLDQGLQFLIQYYNGEERAKGNILERFSAQQFPDLHSELNLSSLELGDSALYFCASSVGPGSGGYTFGSGTRLTVV.

The chain has TRBV7-3 and TRBJ1-1; 10 bases fit TRBD1. V shed 4 bases and J 5 bases; nucleotides not matched to a gene: 1. The CDR3 has 13 residues. Looked up from germline, CDR1 is SGHTA and CDR2 is FQGTGA. Written as DNA, the CDR3 is TGTGCCAGCAGCTCGGGACAGGGGACTGAAGCTTTCTTT. Amino acid sequence: CASSSGQGTEAFF.

The chain couples TRBV5-6 to TRBJ2-1; 11 bases line up with TRBD2. The CDR3 spans 13 residues. After removal of 6 bases from V and 9 bases from J, the junction contained 5 bases not matched to a gene. Per germline, CDR1 SGHDT and CDR2 YYEEEE. Here the CDR3 reads CASITGTSGEQFF. The CDR3 DNA follows: TGTGCCAGCATCACCGGGACTAGCGGTGAGCAGTTCTTC.

V gene TRBV6-4 combines with J gene TRBJ1-2, with D possibly TRBD1 on 5 matching bases. CDR3 length equals 15 residues. V was clipped by 1 base and J by 1 base, with 10 bases between them. CDR1 MRHNA and CDR2 SNTAGT come from the germline V gene. The CDR3 reads CASSDLTANNYGYTF. CDR3 coding DNA: TGTGCCAGCAGTGACTTGACAGCCAATAACTATGGCTACACCTTC.

The chain carries TRBV19 and TRBJ1-2; TRBD1 matches 12 bases. CDR1 LNHDA and CDR2 SQIVND come from the germline V gene (reference sequence). This CDR3 has 17 amino acids. The junction had 11 bases not matched to a gene; V was cut back by 3 bases and J by 6 bases. In nucleotides, the CDR3 is TGTGCCAGTAGTATTTTTGGGACAGGGGGCGCGGTTGATGGCTACACCTTC. Residues: CASSIFGTGGAVDGYTF. The whole variable domain, remainder taken from reference TRBV19 and TRBJ1-2, is DGGITQSPKYLFRKEGQNVTLSCEQNLNHDAMYWYRQDPGQGLRLIYYSQIVNDFQKGDIAEGYSVSREKKESFPLTVTSAQKNPTAFYLCASSIFGTGGAVDGYTFGSGTRLTVV.

This clone has just one count. This sequence joins TRBV13 and TRBJ2-3; 14 bases are a match to TRBD2. Germline CDR1 PRHDT, CDR2 FYEKMQ (reference sequence). CDR3 length equals 21 residues. The V segment lost 7 bases and the J segment 5 bases; nucleotides outside the gene matches: 23. The CDR3 DNA is TGTGCCAGCAACGTAGGCCAGGGGACTAGCGGGAGATGGAATTTAGTAGATACGCAGTATTTT. Its translation is CASNVGQGTSGRWNLVDTQYF.

The chain links TRBV25-1 to TRBJ2-1; D perhaps matches TRBD2 (7 bases). Looked up from germline, CDR1 is MGHDK and CDR2 is SYGVNS. V was trimmed by 8 bases and J by 5 bases, leaving 16 bases between them. The CDR3 consists of 14 residues. Written as DNA, the CDR3 is TGTGCCAGCTCCATGGGGGGGCCCAACAATGAGCAGTTCTTC. It codes for CASSMGGPNNEQFF.

The chain recombines TRBV7-2 with TRBJ2-3; 12 bases line up with TRBD2. There are 18 residues in the CDR3. Looked up from germline, CDR1 is SGHTA and CDR2 is FQGNSA. Trimming at V came to 5 bases and at J to 3 bases, leaving 12 bases not matched to a gene. This CDR3 is CASSTGLAGPTWTDTQYF. As DNA, the CDR3 is TGTGCCAGCAGCACCGGACTAGCGGGGCCGACGTGGACAGATACGCAGTATTTT.

The chain employs TRBV3-1 (or the pseudogene TRBV3-2) and TRBJ2-5; the D gene is possibly TRBD1 (5 bases). V was cut by 10 bases and J by 1 base, with 10 bases left in between. The length of the CDR3 is 12 residues. Germline loops: CDR1 LGHDT, CDR2 YNNKEL (reference sequence). CDR3 protein: CATDSAQETQYF. Here the CDR3 DNA reads TGTGCCACCGACAGTGCCCAAGAGACCCAGTACTTC.

The chain couples TRBV19 to TRBJ1-5; D not certain. The V gene lost 4 bases and the J gene lost 3 bases, with 13 bases spanning the gap. Germline V gives CDR1 LNHDA, CDR2 SQIVND (reference sequence). This CDR3 is 15 amino acids long. CDR3 region: CASSTGDPSNQPQHF. DNA for the CDR3: TGTGCCAGTAGTACAGGCGATCCCTCCAATCAGCCCCAGCATTTT.

The rearrangement joins TRBV29-1 to TRBJ2-7; TRBD2 matches at 10 bases. The CDR3 runs 13 residues. J was trimmed by 3 bases and V by 6 bases; bases with no gene match: 5. Germline-derived CDR1 and CDR2 are SQVTM and ANQGSEA. The CDR3, as DNA: TGCAGCGTAACCGGGACTAGCGTCTACGAGCAGTACTTC. Translated, it gives CSVTGTSVYEQYF.

The chain employs TRBV9 and TRBJ1-1; D remains unclear. Deletions cut 2 bases from V and 2 bases from J, with 10 bases between. CDR1 is SGDLS, CDR2 YYNGEE, per germline. This CDR3 region has 14 residues. The CDR3: CASSVSQINTEAFF. The DNA for the CDR3 is TGTGCCAGCAGCGTGTCGCAGATCAACACTGAAGCTTTCTTT.

The V gene is TRBV15, the J gene TRBJ2-1; D is perhaps TRBD2 (6 bases). Germline CDR1 reads LNHNV; CDR2 reads YYDKDF (reference sequence). V dropped 0 bases and J dropped 15 bases, with 12 bases sitting between them. CDR3 length: 12 amino acids. The CDR3 nucleotides are TGTGCCACCAGCAGAGATCTGGGACTCCGGTTCTTC. Its translation: CATSRDLGLRFF.

J is TRBJ2-2 and V is TRBV3-1 (or the pseudogene TRBV3-2); D call uncertain. The CDR3 totals 13 residues. Germline loops: CDR1 LGHDT, CDR2 YNNKEL (reference sequence). Trimming removed 4 bases at V and 2 bases at J, with 5 bases between. CDR3 sequence: CASSRFNTGELFF. The CDR3 nucleotides are TGTGCCAGCAGCCGATTTAACACCGGGGAGCTGTTTTTT.

The chain has TRBV30 and TRBJ1-1; D is possibly TRBD1 (5 bases). The CDR3 has 16 residues. Germline CDR1 is GTSNPN and CDR2 is SVGIG (reference sequence). V lost 8 bases to trimming and J lost 4 bases, with 26 bases between them. This CDR3 is CAGQIRVPGRVTEAFF. For the CDR3, the DNA is TGTGCCGGACAAATCCGGGTCCCGGGTAGGGTCACTGAAGCTTTCTTT.

The rearrangement joins TRBV19 to TRBJ2-6, with D possibly being TRBD1 (5 bases). The CDR3 has 15 residues. Germline loops: CDR1 LNHDA, CDR2 SQIVND (reference sequence). Trimming stripped 4 bases from V and 0 bases from J, with 7 bases between. DNA of the CDR3: TGTGCCAGTAGTACCAGGGACTCTGGGGCCAACGTCCTGACTTTC. It encodes CASSTRDSGANVLTF.

The chain joins TRBV7-6 to TRBJ2-5; 8 nucleotides align to TRBD2. The CDR3 contains 14 residues. V lost 5 bases and J lost 0; bases outside the gene matches: 2. Germline CDR1 and CDR2: SGHVS and FNYEAQ. The CDR3 sequence: CASSMGLDQETQYF. In DNA form, the CDR3 reads TGTGCCAGCAGCATGGGACTAGACCAAGAGACCCAGTACTTC.

The chain employs TRBV11-3 and TRBJ2-3; D remains unclear. With 4 bases removed from V and 2 bases from J, the gap between germline ends came to 10 bases. The CDR3 contains 14 residues. CDR1 and CDR2 from the germline V gene are SGHNT and YENEEA. Here the CDR3 reads CASSSSANTDTQYF. DNA of the CDR3: TGTGCCAGCAGCTCGTCAGCCAACACAGATACGCAGTATTTT.